The clone carrying this T cell receptor beta chain was recorded many times. Its antigen is undetermined. These data are taken from a study of T cells in Graves' hyperthyroidism and ophthalmopathy. Overall study findings and caveats: Blood also carried most thyroid clonotypes expanded above 0.001.

TCR beta CDR3 regions were amplified from RNA. Primed by the HTBI set, a first-round RT-PCR was run on the TCR CDR3. TCRdb analysed the multiplex PCR reads with MiXCR anew, one entry per CDR3 protein. The sample records approximately 360,000 distinct CDR3 sequences, around a quarter being singletons. V lost 2 bases and J 2 bases, leaving 9 bases between the germline ends. The CDR3 is 15 amino acids. Germline V gene sequence: CDR1 MNHNS, CDR2 SASEGT. The chain links TRBV6-1 to TRBJ2-2; D is ambiguous. This sequence originates from a middle-aged man with Graves' hyperthyroidism. Sequenced sample: blood. The CDR3 here is CASSERPDNTGELFF. For the CDR3, the DNA is TGTGCCAGCAGTGAACGTCCAGATAACACCGGGGAGCTGTTTTTT.